A selection of T cell receptor beta chains follows, all from one sample in a study of CD4 T cells in relation to SARS-CoV-2 and coronaviruses. Sequenced by immunoSEQ multiplex PCR; TCRdb stores in-frame clones only, minus some. The profile shows about 43,000 clones, about four fifths of them singletons. For these receptors, no antigen is known. Sequenced sample: naive CD4+ T cells from PBMCs, cultured in vitro. These receptors all stem from an adult with COVID-19. Each CDR3 is given with its conserved first and last residue. Each record gives: clone size, V gene, D gene, J gene, CDR3 protein, CDR3 DNA. A D gene is named only where the DNA matches it firmly. Clone size, where shown, is once, few, many, or a class for clones that have expanded.

clone_size: .; v_call: TRBV12-3/TRBV12-4; d_call: TRBD2; j_call: TRBJ2-5; cdr3_aa: CASSRGAQETQYF; cdr3_nt: TGTGCCAGCTCGCGGGGGGCACAAGAGACCCAGTACTTC
clone_size: .; v_call: TRBV11-2; d_call: TRBD2; j_call: TRBJ2-5; cdr3_aa: CASSLGLGLAGRGKETQYF; cdr3_nt: TGTGCCAGCAGCTTAGGGTTGGGGTTAGCGGGCCGGGGGAAAGAGACCCAGTACTTC
clone_size: .; v_call: TRBV7-2; d_call: .; j_call: TRBJ2-3; cdr3_aa: CASSFISGTDTQYF; cdr3_nt: TGTGCCAGCAGCTTCATATCGGGCACAGATACGCAGTATTTT
clone_size: few; v_call: TRBV5-1; d_call: .; j_call: TRBJ1-5; cdr3_aa: CASSLQGSSNQPQHF; cdr3_nt: TGCGCCAGCAGCTTACAGGGAAGTAGCAATCAGCCCCAGCATTTT
clone_size: .; v_call: TRBV6-4; d_call: .; j_call: TRBJ2-5; cdr3_aa: CASSSREYQETQYF; cdr3_nt: TGTGCCAGCAGCTCAAGGGAGTACCAAGAGACCCAGTACTTC
clone_size: .; v_call: TRBV6-2/TRBV6-3; d_call: .; j_call: TRBJ2-3; cdr3_aa: CASSFQRTRRSQYF; cdr3_nt: TGTGCCAGCAGTTTTCAGCGTACCCGCAGATCGCAGTATTTT
clone_size: .; v_call: TRBV18; d_call: TRBD1; j_call: TRBJ2-1; cdr3_aa: CASSPGTGFNEQFF; cdr3_nt: TGTGCCAGCTCACCGGGGACAGGGTTCAATGAGCAGTTCTTC
clone_size: .; v_call: TRBV18; d_call: .; j_call: TRBJ1-2; cdr3_aa: CASSPFLSRSHGNYGYTF; cdr3_nt: TGTGCCAGCTCACCATTTTTGTCCAGGAGCCACGGTAACTATGGCTACACCTTC
clone_size: .; v_call: TRBV27; d_call: TRBD1; j_call: TRBJ2-1; cdr3_aa: CASNKQGLSYNEQFF; cdr3_nt: TGTGCCAGCAATAAACAGGGGCTCTCCTACAATGAGCAGTTCTTC
clone_size: .; v_call: TRBV28; d_call: .; j_call: TRBJ1-5; cdr3_aa: CASRPGGVISQPQHF; cdr3_nt: TGTGCCAGCAGACCCGGAGGGGTTATTAGTCAGCCCCAGCATTTT
clone_size: .; v_call: TRBV28; d_call: TRBD2; j_call: TRBJ2-2; cdr3_aa: CASSLPSGSGTGELFF; cdr3_nt: TGTGCCAGCAGTTTACCTAGCGGGAGTGGTACCGGGGAGCTGTTTTTT